One and the same sample provided the 9 T cell receptor beta chains below, sequenced in a study of T cell responses to AZD1222 COVID-19 vaccine. The table came from immunoSEQ multiplex PCR; TCRdb's copy has only in-frame clones and leaves some out. The sample records about 92,000 clones, around nine tenths being singletons. The specimen was peripheral blood, collected on day 0 of AZD1222 vaccination. These receptors were collected from an adult in good health.

The chain uses TRBV5-1 and TRBJ2-1; 8 bases agree with TRBD2. The CDR3 is 15 residues long. Germline CDR1 reads SGHRS; CDR2 reads YFSETQ. Unmatched junction bases numbered 12, after V lost 5 bases and J lost 8 bases. The DNA of the CDR3 is TGCGCCAGCAGTCTTAGACGGGGGGGATCGGATGAGCAGTTCTTC. Translated: CASSLRRGGSDEQFF.

This chain joins TRBV11-2 and TRBJ2-5, with D perhaps being TRBD1 or TRBD2 (5 bases each). From germline, CDR1 is SGHAT and CDR2 FQNNGV. Trimming took off 4 bases at V and 5 bases at J, with 17 bases between the two ends. The CDR3 loop spans 15 amino acids. The CDR3 nucleotides are TGTGCCAGCAGCTCAGAAGTAACATGGGGGGAGACCCAGTACTTC. Translating it yields CASSSEVTWGETQYF.

This chain joins TRBV6-1 and TRBJ1-6; the D gene is possibly TRBD1 (6 bases). This CDR3 is built from 14 residues. Trimming took off 1 base at V and 11 bases at J, with 12 bases between the two ends. Per the germline V gene, CDR1 is MNHNS and CDR2 is SASEGT. This chain's CDR3 is CASSEGGQPTPLHF. CDR3 DNA: TGTGCCAGCAGTGAAGGCGGACAGCCTACACCCCTCCACTTT.

Turning to this clone: The junction shows a germline mismatch at one end, possibly a read error. The chain employs TRBV11-3 and TRBJ1-1; D gene unclear. CDR3 size: 13 residues. The germline gives CDR1 SGHNT, CDR2 YENEEA. The DNA for the CDR3 is TGTGCCAGCAGCGTAGACAAGAACACTGAAGCTTTCTTT. Its protein is CASSVDKNTEAFF.

V usage is TRBV29-1 and J usage is TRBJ2-5; D may be TRBD1 or TRBD2 (5 bases each). Trimming removed 4 bases from V and 2 bases from J, with 8 bases in between. Germline V gene sequence: CDR1 SQVTM, CDR2 ANQGSEA. The CDR3 has 12 residues. The CDR3 sequence: CSVAGPQETQYF. Written as DNA, the CDR3 is TGCAGCGTTGCGGGACCGCAAGAGACCCAGTACTTC.

The chain recombines TRBV2 with TRBJ1-5; weak D call: TRBD1 (6 bases). V dropped 2 bases and J dropped 2 bases, with 10 bases sitting between them. Looked up from germline, CDR1 is SNHLY and CDR2 is FYNNEI. The CDR3 sequence is 15 residues long. For the CDR3, the DNA is TGTGCCAGCAGTGAATTTAGGGGGGGCAATCAGCCCCAGCATTTT. Its translation: CASSEFRGGNQPQHF.

J is TRBJ1-3 and V is TRBV23-1; D uncertain. TRBV23-1 falls under the ORF class, with uncertain function. V was pared by 4 bases and J by 0 bases, with 10 bases between. The length of the CDR3 is 15 residues. CDR3 DNA: TGCGCCAGCAGTCCGTCCGCGGGCTCTGGAAACACCATATATTTT. Amino acids: CASSPSAGSGNTIYF.

V usage is TRBV5-1 and J usage is TRBJ1-1; a possible D gene is TRBD1 (6 bases). CDR1 and CDR2 (germline): SGHRS, YFSETQ. V lost 3 bases to trimming and J lost 3 bases, with 18 bases between them. The CDR3 runs 16 residues. Here the CDR3 reads CASSSFRTAGYTEAFF. The DNA of the CDR3 is TGCGCCAGCAGCTCATTCAGGACAGCGGGGTACACTGAAGCTTTCTTT.

This chain uses TRBV5-6 with TRBJ1-1; D not certain. Between the trimmed V and J ends, which lost 2 bases and 3 bases, there was a span of 14 bases. Germline V gives CDR1 SGHDT, CDR2 YYEEEE. The CDR3 totals 15 residues. The CDR3 coding sequence is TGTGCCAGCAGCTTAACCCCCGGGAGGGACACTGAAGCTTTCTTT. Amino acid sequence: CASSLTPGRDTEAFF.